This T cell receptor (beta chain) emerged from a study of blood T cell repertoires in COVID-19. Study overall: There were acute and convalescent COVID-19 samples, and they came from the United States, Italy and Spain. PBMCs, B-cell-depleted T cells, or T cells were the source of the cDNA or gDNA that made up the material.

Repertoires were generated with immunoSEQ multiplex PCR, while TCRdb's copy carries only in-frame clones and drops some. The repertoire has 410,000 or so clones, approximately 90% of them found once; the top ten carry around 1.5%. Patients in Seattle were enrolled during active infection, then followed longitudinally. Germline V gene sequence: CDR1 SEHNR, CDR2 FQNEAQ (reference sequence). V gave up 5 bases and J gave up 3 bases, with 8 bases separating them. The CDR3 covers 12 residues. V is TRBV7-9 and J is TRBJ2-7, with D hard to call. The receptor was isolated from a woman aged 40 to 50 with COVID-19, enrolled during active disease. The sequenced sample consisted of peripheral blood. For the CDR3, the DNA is TGTGCCAGCAGCCTTATGAGCTACGAGCAGTACTTC. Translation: CASSLMSYEQYF.